This TCR beta chain was found in a study of T cells expressing NK-cell markers. The CDR3 loop spans 17 amino acids. Germline V gene sequence: CDR1 SEHNR, CDR2 FQNEAQ (reference sequence). TCRdb re-called the 5' RACE reads and gives one entry per CDR3 protein, without DNA. In all, the sample yields a few hundred thousand distinct CDR3 sequences. This sequence joins TRBV7-9 and TRBJ2-1; TCRdb's D call of TRBD2 is untestable without DNA. The sample comprised blood T cells: a sorted CD56 or NKG2C T cell subset, CD4+ or CD8+ T cells, or bulk PBMC T cells (not recorded which). The receptor comes from a man between 18 and 69 years old in good health. This CDR3 reads CASSLGRANGVDNEQFF.